Following are 19 T cell receptor beta chains from one sample sequenced in a study of blood T cell repertoires in COVID-19. The data were produced by immunoSEQ multiplex PCR, yet TCRdb's version contains in-frame clones alone and is incomplete. The table shows some 150,000 clones, with approximately 90% occurring only once. The sequenced sample consisted of peripheral blood. The receptors stem from a woman in her 70s with acute or convalescent COVID-19.

The chain carries TRBV7-8 and TRBJ2-2, with TRBD1 as a possible D gene (5 bases). Germline CDR1 is SGHVS and CDR2 is FQNEAQ. Trimming cost V 6 bases and J 5 bases, with 10 bases left between them. This CDR3 is 13 amino acids long. The CDR3 region is CASRLQETGELFF. The CDR3 DNA reads as TGTGCCAGCAGGTTACAGGAAACCGGGGAGCTGTTTTTT.

The J gene is TRBJ1-6, the V gene TRBV19; D uncertain. Germline loops: CDR1 LNHDA, CDR2 SQIVND (reference sequence). The CDR3 length is 17 residues. V shed 5 bases and J shed 5 bases, with 19 bases lying between them. The CDR3 sequence: CASSSYFQGADNSPLHF. As DNA, the CDR3 is TGTGCCAGTAGTTCATACTTTCAAGGTGCGGATAATTCACCCCTCCACTTT.

The V call is TRBV5-1, the J call TRBJ2-5, with D unresolved. CDR3 size: 13 residues. V was shortened by 5 bases and J by 5 bases, with 13 bases between the two germline ends. Germline lookup yields CDR1 SGHRS and CDR2 YFSETQ. CDR3 sequence reads: CASRRSELETQYF. The DNA for the CDR3 is TGCGCCAGCAGACGTTCTGAGCTGGAGACCCAGTACTTC.

The genes are TRBV27 and TRBJ1-6; maybe TRBD1 (6 bases). The CDR3 sequence is 13 residues long. The V end lost 3 bases, the J end lost 9 bases, and 9 bases lay between the germline ends. The germline gives CDR1 MNHEY, CDR2 SMNVEV (reference sequence). The CDR3 nucleotides read TGTGCCAGCAGTTTTGGGGGGGCTTCACCCCTCCACTTT. This encodes CASSFGGASPLHF.

This chain joins TRBV24-1 and TRBJ2-5; weak D call: TRBD1 (6 bases). The germline CDR1 and CDR2 sequences are KGHDR and SFDVKD. Trimming left V 0 bases short and J 3 bases short, with 10 bases between. The CDR3 runs to 15 residues. Here the CDR3 DNA reads TGTGCCACCAGTGATTTGGGACAGCCAGAAGAGACCCAGTACTTC. Protein sequence: CATSDLGQPEETQYF.

The V call is TRBV4-2, the J call TRBJ2-5; tentative D call: TRBD1 (6 bases). The germline gives CDR1 LGHNA, CDR2 YNFKEQ. The CDR3 spans 17 residues. The V gene lost 1 base and the J gene lost 4 bases, with 19 bases spanning the gap. The CDR3 DNA reads TGTGCCAGCAGCCAAGCGACAGGCCCCCGCGGAGGAGAGACCCAGTACTTC. It specifies CASSQATGPRGGETQYF.

V gene TRBV9 combines with J gene TRBJ2-3, with TRBD2 identical over 8 bases. Germline CDR1 reads SGDLS; CDR2 reads YYNGEE. This CDR3 has 17 residues. V gave up 0 bases and J gave up 1 base; unmatched junction bases: 7. The CDR3: CASSVVQRGTGTDTQYF. Here the CDR3 DNA reads TGTGCCAGCAGCGTAGTGCAGCGGGGGACGGGCACAGATACGCAGTATTTT.

The genes are TRBV5-4 and TRBJ1-2, with 8 positions matching TRBD1. The germline V gene has CDR1 SGHNT and CDR2 YYREEE (reference sequence). This CDR3 has 15 residues. Losses at the gene ends were 3 bases for V and 7 bases for J; bases not matched to a gene: 11. CDR3 nucleotide sequence: TGTGCCAGCAGCTATTCAAATCAGGGGGCGCGTGGCTACACCTTC. It specifies CASSYSNQGARGYTF.

This clone was seen once. V and J are TRBV19 and TRBJ1-2; D is unresolved. Trimming removed 3 bases at V and 4 bases at J, with 15 bases between. This CDR3 comprises 15 residues. Per the germline V gene, CDR1 is LNHDA and CDR2 is SQIVND (reference sequence). CDR3 in amino acids: CASSIRGEDLYGYTF. The CDR3 nucleotides read TGTGCCAGTAGTATCCGCGGGGAGGACCTCTATGGCTACACCTTC.

The V call is TRBV11-2, the J call TRBJ2-1; TRBD2 matches 8 bases. Germline V CDR1 and CDR2: SGHAT, FQNNGV. The trim removed 2 bases at V and 6 bases at J, leaving 9 bases unmatched. The length of the CDR3 is 16 residues. DNA of the CDR3: TGTGCCAGCAGCTTATTAGGCAGCGGGGGCCGCAATGAGCAGTTCTTC. Its translation is CASSLLGSGGRNEQFF.

In this sample, this clone turned up a few times. The chain employs TRBV10-1 and TRBJ1-1, with 7 bases that match TRBD1. Germline values: CDR1 WNHNN, CDR2 SYGVQD (reference sequence). This CDR3 contains 14 residues. V was pared by 3 bases and J by 3 bases, with 4 bases of the junction left unmatched. The CDR3 region has the DNA TGCGCCAGCAGTGAAAGGGGGCGCGACACTGAAGCTTTCTTT. Translating it yields CASSERGRDTEAFF.

V usage is TRBV24-1 and J usage is TRBJ1-2, with D possibly being TRBD1 (6 bases). The germline gives CDR1 KGHDR, CDR2 SFDVKD. The CDR3 runs to 15 residues. Trimming removed 0 bases from V and 4 bases from J, with 11 bases in between. CDR3 amino acids: CATSDLQGLSYGYTF. The CDR3 region has the DNA TGTGCCACCAGTGATTTGCAGGGGCTCAGCTATGGCTACACCTTC.

The rearrangement links TRBV7-9 to TRBJ1-4, with 8 bases lining up with TRBD1. Germline V gene sequence: CDR1 SEHNR, CDR2 FQNEAQ (reference sequence). The CDR3 extends over 15 amino acids. V was pared by 2 bases and J by 4 bases, with 3 bases of the junction left unmatched. The CDR3 loop is CASSLWDRSNEKLFF. CDR3 bases: TGTGCCAGCAGCTTATGGGACAGGAGTAATGAAAAACTGTTTTTT.

The chain carries TRBV13 and TRBJ2-5; TRBD1 agrees at 7 bases. In germline, CDR1 is PRHDT, CDR2 FYEKMQ (reference sequence). CDR3 size: 14 residues. With 2 bases clipped from V and 3 bases from J, the junction kept 3 bases outside the gene matches. This CDR3 is CASSLYDREETQYF. The CDR3 bases are TGTGCCAGCAGCTTATACGACAGGGAAGAGACCCAGTACTTC.

This clone occurred once. The chain links TRBV7-9 to TRBJ1-2, with 8 nucleotides matching TRBD1. The CDR3 is 13 residues long. With 6 bases clipped from V and 8 bases from J, the junction kept 8 bases outside the gene matches. Germline CDR1 is SEHNR and CDR2 is FQNEAQ (reference sequence). CDR3 amino acids: CASSQTGDSGYTF. The CDR3 DNA follows: TGTGCCAGCAGTCAGACAGGGGACAGCGGCTACACCTTC.

This clone was found once. V usage is TRBV6-5 and J usage is TRBJ1-4, with 9 bases fitting TRBD1. Germline CDR1 is MNHEY and CDR2 is SVGAGI. Trimming at V came to 6 bases and at J to 7 bases, leaving 6 bases not matched to a gene. This CDR3 region has 14 residues. As DNA, the CDR3 is TGTGCCAGCAGCCGGACAGGGGCGTCTGAAAAACTGTTTTTT. This encodes CASSRTGASEKLFF.

The chain is built from TRBV13 and TRBJ1-1; 7 nucleotides align to TRBD1. This CDR3 spans 15 amino acids. Trimming cost V 5 bases and J 2 bases; bases outside gene matches: 8. Looked up from germline, CDR1 is PRHDT and CDR2 is FYEKMQ (reference sequence). CDR3 nucleotide sequence: TGTGCCAGCAGCGGCCCGGGGACAGCTAACACTGAAGCTTTCTTT. The encoded protein is CASSGPGTANTEAFF.

This chain links TRBV6-6 with TRBJ2-1, with 7 nucleotides matching TRBD2. With V trimmed by 4 bases and J by 0 bases, 6 bases remained unmatched. The CDR3 has 16 amino acids. The V gene's germline CDR1 is MNHNY and CDR2 SVGAGI (reference sequence). The CDR3 nucleotides are TGTGCCAGCAGTTCACCGGGACTACTCTCCTACAATGAGCAGTTCTTC. Encoded protein: CASSSPGLLSYNEQFF.

The gene calls are TRBV10-2 and TRBJ2-2, with D possibly matching TRBD2 (5 bases). The V gene's germline CDR1 is WSHSY and CDR2 SAAADI. The ends were cut back, 8 bases at V and 2 bases at J, with 9 bases in the middle. The CDR3 length is 13 residues. CDR3 in DNA: TGCGCCAGCGGGAGACCAAACACCGGGGAGCTGTTTTTT. Translation: CASGRPNTGELFF.